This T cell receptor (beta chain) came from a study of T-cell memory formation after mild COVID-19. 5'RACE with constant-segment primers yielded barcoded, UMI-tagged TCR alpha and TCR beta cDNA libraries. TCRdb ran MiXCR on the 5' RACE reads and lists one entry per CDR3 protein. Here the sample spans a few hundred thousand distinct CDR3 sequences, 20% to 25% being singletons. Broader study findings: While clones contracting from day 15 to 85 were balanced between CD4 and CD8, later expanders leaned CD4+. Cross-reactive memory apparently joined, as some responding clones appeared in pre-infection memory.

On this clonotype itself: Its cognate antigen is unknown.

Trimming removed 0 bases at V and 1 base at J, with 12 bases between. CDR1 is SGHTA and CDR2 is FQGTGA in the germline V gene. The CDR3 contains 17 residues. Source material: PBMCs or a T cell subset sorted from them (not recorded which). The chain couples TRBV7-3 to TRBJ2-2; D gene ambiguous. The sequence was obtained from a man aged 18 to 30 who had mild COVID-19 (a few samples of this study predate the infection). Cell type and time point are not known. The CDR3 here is CASSLTFPGRNTGELFF. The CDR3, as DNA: TGTGCCAGCAGCTTAACGTTTCCGGGCCGGAACACCGGGGAGCTGTTTTTT.